Listed below are T cell receptor beta chains from one sample, sequenced in a study of blood T cell repertoires in COVID-19. Only in-frame clones appear in the TCRdb table, and some are missing; sequencing was by immunoSEQ multiplex PCR. The sample has some 320,000 clones; roughly nine tenths are singletons. The sample comprised PBMCs or T cells enriched from blood (not recorded which). The receptors shown here come from a man aged 55 to 70 who had recovered from COVID-19. The CDR3 runs from the conserved cysteine through the conserved F or W. A D gene is named only where the DNA matches it firmly. Rows give clone size only sometimes, using once, few, many, or a class for an expanded clone.

14	NA	TRBJ1-1	TRBV5-1	NA	TGCGCCAGCAGCAATTTAGGGGCCGCCACTGAAGCTTTCTTT	CASSNLGAATEAFF
13	NA	TRBJ1-6	TRBV28	NA	TGTGCCAGCAGAGACACCTCTAATTCACCCCTCCACTTT	CASRDTSNSPLHF
14	NA	TRBJ1-5	TRBV18	NA	TGTGCCAGCTCAGGGGAGATTAGCAATCAGCCCCAGCATTTT	CASSGEISNQPQHF
15	NA	TRBJ1-4	TRBV5-4	NA	TGTGCCAGCAGCACCGGTGGTCTTGGTAATGAAAAACTGTTTTTT	CASSTGGLGNEKLFF
15	TRBD1	TRBJ1-5	TRBV23-1	NA	TGCGCCAGCAGTCACACCCGGACAGGGGATCAGCCCCAGCATTTT	CASSHTRTGDQPQHF
15	TRBD2	TRBJ2-1	TRBV5-1	few	TGCGCCAGCAGCTTTGATCTAGCGGGGATGCGGGAGCAGTTCTTC	CASSFDLAGMREQFF
12	NA	TRBJ2-7	TRBV11-2	NA	TGTGCCAGCAGCTATGGTAGCTACGAGCAGTACTTC	CASSYGSYEQYF
16	NA	TRBJ2-7	TRBV7-8	NA	TGTGCCAGCAGCTTAACCACGGGACACAAGAACTACGAGCAGTACTTC	CASSLTTGHKNYEQYF
15	NA	TRBJ2-2	TRBV19	NA	TGTGCCAGCGATCCCAGGGGTTCGAACACCGGGGAGCTGTTTTTT	CASDPRGSNTGELFF
14	TRBD2	TRBJ2-2	TRBV9	once	TGTGCCAGCAGCGTTAGCGGGACTCCCGGGGAGCTGTTTTTT	CASSVSGTPGELFF
13	NA	TRBJ1-5	TRBV6-5	NA	TGTGCCACCCGGACAGCAAGCAATCAGCCCCAGCATTTT	CATRTASNQPQHF
14	NA	TRBJ2-7	TRBV6-5	few	TGTGCCAGCAGTTACCTACAGAGCTCCTACGAGCAGTACTTC	CASSYLQSSYEQYF
16	NA	TRBJ2-1	TRBV7-9	NA	TGTGCCAGCAGCTTAGGGGCGGGGGCCCTCTATAATGAGCAGTTCTTC	CASSLGAGALYNEQFF
16	TRBD2	TRBJ2-5	TRBV11-3	NA	TGTGCCAGCAGCTTAGGGATTAGCGGGGTACAAGAGACCCAGTACTTC	CASSLGISGVQETQYF
13	NA	TRBJ2-1	TRBV27	NA	TGTGCCAGCAGCCTATTCCGAGGAAATGAGCAGTTCTTC	CASSLFRGNEQFF
16	TRBD1	TRBJ2-1	TRBV19	NA	TGTGCCAGTAGAAGGACCGGGACAGGTAGAAACAATGAGCAGTTCTTC	CASRRTGTGRNNEQFF
15	NA	TRBJ2-3	TRBV5-1	once	TGCGCCAGCAGCTGGGGGGGCTCAACGAGAGATACGCAGTATTTT	CASSWGGSTRDTQYF
14	TRBD1	TRBJ2-3	TRBV10-2	NA	TGCGCCAGCAGTGGACAGGGGGCCTCAGATACGCAGTATTTT	CASSGQGASDTQYF
16	TRBD1	TRBJ1-6	TRBV19	NA	TGTGCCAGTCGGGACAGGGGGAGCTCCTATAATTCACCCCTCCACTTT	CASRDRGSSYNSPLHF
14	NA	TRBJ1-2	TRBV5-1	few	TGCGCCAGCAGAAGGTACAGTGACAACTATGGCTACACCTTC	CASRRYSDNYGYTF
15	NA	TRBJ1-4	TRBV27	NA	TGTGCCAGCAGTTCAATGCCCGACAGGCCATCTAAACTGTTTTTT	CASSSMPDRPSKLFF
16	NA	TRBJ1-1	TRBV16	NA	TGTGCCAGCAGCCAACGAAATCTTCGTGGGGCAGGTGAAGCTTTCTTT	CASSQRNLRGAGEAFF
16	TRBD2	TRBJ2-3	TRBV7-6	NA	TGTGCCAGCAGCTCCGGAGGGGCTAGCGGGTGGGGTACGCAGTATTTT	CASSSGGASGWGTQYF
15	TRBD1	TRBJ2-1	TRBV19	NA	TGTGCCAGTCATCTTGGGACAGGGTCCTACAATGAGCAGTTCTTC	CASHLGTGSYNEQFF
16	NA	TRBJ1-3	TRBV9	few	TGTGCCAGCAGCGTAGCAGACAGTGACTCTGGAAACACCATATATTTT	CASSVADSDSGNTIYF
15	NA	TRBJ2-1	TRBV5-4	NA	TGTGCCAGCAGCCCCGCGGGGGCTAGCGGCGATGAGCAGTTCTTC	CASSPAGASGDEQFF
13	NA	TRBJ1-2	TRBV7-9	NA	TGTGCCAGCAGCTTATCAGGGGACTATGGCTACACCTTC	CASSLSGDYGYTF
15	NA	TRBJ2-3	TRBV5-5	few	TGTGCCAGCAGCTTGCTTAACAGGGACACAGATACGCAGTATTTT	CASSLLNRDTDTQYF
16	NA	TRBJ2-2	TRBV19	once	TGTGCCAGTAGTAGCTACCGGGACTCATACACCGGGGAGCTGTTTTTT	CASSSYRDSYTGELFF
13	TRBD1	TRBJ1-2	TRBV5-1	few	TGCGCCAGCAGCGTGGGACAGGCGAGTGGCTACACCTTC	CASSVGQASGYTF
15	TRBD1	TRBJ1-1	TRBV19	NA	TGTGCCAGTAGTCCCCGAGACAGGGTTGGCACTGAAGCTTTCTTT	CASSPRDRVGTEAFF
13	NA	TRBJ2-7	TRBV9	NA	TGTGCCAGCAGCGACGGGTTTGTTGGCGAGCAGTACTTC	CASSDGFVGEQYF
15	NA	TRBJ2-3	TRBV9	NA	TGTGCCAGCAGCGTAGGTGCGGTAACCACAGATACGCAGTATTTT	CASSVGAVTTDTQYF
18	TRBD2	TRBJ2-1	TRBV2	NA	TGTGCCAGCAGAAAACTAGCGGGGGCCGTCTCCTCCTACAATGAGCAGTTCTTC	CASRKLAGAVSSYNEQFF
15	TRBD2	TRBJ2-1	TRBV4-2	NA	TGTGCCAGCAGCCAGACACTAGCGGTGTACAATGAGCAGTTCTTC	CASSQTLAVYNEQFF
18	TRBD1	TRBJ1-5	TRBV19	NA	TGTGCCAGTAGTATAGGTACAGGGGGAATATATAGCAATCAGCCCCAGCATTTT	CASSIGTGGIYSNQPQHF
16	TRBD2	TRBJ2-1	TRBV27	NA	TGTGCCAGCAGTCCACGGGGACTAGCGGGAGGGTATGAGCAGTTCTTC	CASSPRGLAGGYEQFF
15	NA	TRBJ1-5	TRBV7-3	NA	TGTGCCAGCAGCTTAACGAGGCGGGTCTGCCAGCCCCAGCATTTT	CASSLTRRVCQPQHF
16	TRBD1	TRBJ1-1	TRBV4-2	NA	TGTGCCAGCAGCCAAGACGACAGGGCGAAGAACACTGAAGCTTTCTTT	CASSQDDRAKNTEAFF
13	NA	TRBJ1-1	TRBV6-5	NA	TGTGCCACCTGGACAGAAATGAACACTGAAGCTTTCTTT	CATWTEMNTEAFF
14	TRBD1	TRBJ1-1	TRBV5-1	NA	TGCGCCAGCAGCCTAACCCCCGGGACAGGGGGGGCTTTCTTT	CASSLTPGTGGAFF
15	NA	TRBJ1-6	TRBV16	NA	TGTGCCAGCAGCCAATCCTGGACAGCGGCTTCACCCCTCCACTTT	CASSQSWTAASPLHF
14	NA	TRBJ1-2	TRBV4-1	NA	TGCGCCAGCAGCCAAGACGGGGTATATTATGGCTACACCTTC	CASSQDGVYYGYTF
14	NA	TRBJ1-1	TRBV28	NA	TGTGCCAGCACAGGGTTTTCAGGGAACACTGAAGCTTTCTTT	CASTGFSGNTEAFF
16	TRBD1	TRBJ1-1	TRBV4-2	NA	TGTGCCAGCAGCCAAGTCACAGGGGGAATGAACACTGAAGCTTTCTTT	CASSQVTGGMNTEAFF
17	TRBD1	TRBJ2-1	TRBV18	NA	TGTGCCAGCTCACCGCGTGAGTTTTCCGGGACAGACAATGAGCAGTTCTTC	CASSPREFSGTDNEQFF
13	TRBD2	TRBJ2-1	TRBV7-3	NA	TGTGCCAGCAGCCGGGGGGGCCAGATTGAGCAGTTCTTC	CASSRGGQIEQFF
12	TRBD1	TRBJ2-4	TRBV29-1	NA	TGCAGCGTTGAAGTGGGACAGTACATTCAGTACTTC	CSVEVGQYIQYF